This TCR beta chain derives from a study of beta chain features in type 1 diabetes. CDR1 MGHDK and CDR2 SYGVNS come from the germline V gene. Trimming cost V 6 bases and J 4 bases, with 6 bases left between them. The CDR3 loop spans 11 amino acids. The investigators reverse transcribed all of the isolated RNA, so they sequenced expressed TCRB transcripts. The protocol was immunoSEQ multiplex PCR, while the TCRdb copy is restricted to in-frame clones and leaves out a portion. The sample shows around 600,000 clones, around 11% of them seen only once. Broader study findings: People with Type 1 diabetes carried modestly yet significantly shorter TCRB CDR3s in all four CD4+ subsets.

This clone came up a few times. Its antigen is still unknown. This rearrangement joins TRBV25-1 to TRBJ1-2; D is unresolved. Sequencing used naive CD4+ T cells from blood. The sequence was obtained from a man under 40 with type 1 diabetes. This CDR3 is CASSGSYGYTF. In DNA form, the CDR3 reads TGTGCCAGCAGCGGCAGCTATGGCTACACCTTC.